Reported below is one T cell receptor (beta chain). Generated by immunoSEQ multiplex PCR, the TCRdb table keeps only in-frame clones and is missing some. The sample contains 150,000 or so clones, around 88% of which appear only once. This sample is part of a study of blood T cell repertoires in COVID-19. Study background: From T cells, B-cell-depleted T cells, or PBMCs came the material, which was cDNA or gDNA.

V was clipped by 2 bases and J by 1 base, with 9 bases between them. The CDR3 is 14 residues long. Germline-derived CDR1 and CDR2 are SGHNT and YYREEE (reference sequence). Sequencing used peripheral blood. V and J are TRBV5-4 and TRBJ1-1; D not resolved. The receptor was isolated from a man aged 60-69 years with active or convalescent COVID-19. CDR3 coding DNA: TGTGCCAGCAGCTTATCGAGGCGGAACACTGAAGCTTTCTTT. Encoded protein: CASSLSRRNTEAFF.